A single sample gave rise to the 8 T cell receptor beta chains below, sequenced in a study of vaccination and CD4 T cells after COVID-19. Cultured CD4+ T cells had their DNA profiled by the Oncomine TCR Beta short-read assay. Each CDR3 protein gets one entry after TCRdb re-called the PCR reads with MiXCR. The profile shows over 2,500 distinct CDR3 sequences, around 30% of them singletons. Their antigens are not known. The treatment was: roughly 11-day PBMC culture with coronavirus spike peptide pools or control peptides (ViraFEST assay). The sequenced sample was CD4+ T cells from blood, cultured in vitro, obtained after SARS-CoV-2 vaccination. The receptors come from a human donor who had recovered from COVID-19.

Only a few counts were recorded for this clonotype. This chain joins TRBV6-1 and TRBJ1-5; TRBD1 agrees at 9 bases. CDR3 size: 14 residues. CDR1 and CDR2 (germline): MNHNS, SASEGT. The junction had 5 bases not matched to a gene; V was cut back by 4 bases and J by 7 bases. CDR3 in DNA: TGTGCCAGCAGTGGGGGGACAGGGAGCCAGCCCCAGCATTTT. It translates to CASSGGTGSQPQHF.

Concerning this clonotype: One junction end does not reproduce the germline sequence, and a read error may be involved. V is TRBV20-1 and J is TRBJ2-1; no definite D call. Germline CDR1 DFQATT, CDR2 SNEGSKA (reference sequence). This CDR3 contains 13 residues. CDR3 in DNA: TGCAGTGCAGTCGTTGGCCTCGCGCCGGCGGTGCTCTTC. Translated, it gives CSAVVGLAPAVLF.

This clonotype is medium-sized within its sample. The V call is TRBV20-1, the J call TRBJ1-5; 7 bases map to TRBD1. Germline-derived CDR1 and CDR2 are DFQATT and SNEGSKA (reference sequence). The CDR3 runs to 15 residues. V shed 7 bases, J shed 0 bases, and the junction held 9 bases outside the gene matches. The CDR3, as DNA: TGCAGTGTCTCGACAGGGACGAGTAGCAATCAGCCCCAGCATTTT. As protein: CSVSTGTSSNQPQHF.

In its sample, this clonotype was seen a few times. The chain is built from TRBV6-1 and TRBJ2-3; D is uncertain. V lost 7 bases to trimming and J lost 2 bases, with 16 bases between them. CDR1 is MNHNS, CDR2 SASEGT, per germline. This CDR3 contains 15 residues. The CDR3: CASTKAPPPTDTQYF. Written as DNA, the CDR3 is TGTGCCAGCACCAAGGCTCCCCCTCCCACAGATACGCAGTATTTT.

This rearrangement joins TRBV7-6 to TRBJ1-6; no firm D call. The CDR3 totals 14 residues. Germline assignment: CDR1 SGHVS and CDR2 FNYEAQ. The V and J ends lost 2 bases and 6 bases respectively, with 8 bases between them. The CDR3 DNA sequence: TGTGCCAGCAGCTTACAGGACGGTAATTCACCCCTCCACTTT. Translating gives CASSLQDGNSPLHF.

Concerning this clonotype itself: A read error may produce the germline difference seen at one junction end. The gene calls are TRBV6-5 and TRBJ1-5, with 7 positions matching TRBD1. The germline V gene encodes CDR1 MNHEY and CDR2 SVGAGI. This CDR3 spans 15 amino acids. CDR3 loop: CASSFRGESSQPQHF. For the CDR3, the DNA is TGTGCCAGCAGTTTCAGGGGGGAGAGCAGTCAGCCCCAGCATTTT.

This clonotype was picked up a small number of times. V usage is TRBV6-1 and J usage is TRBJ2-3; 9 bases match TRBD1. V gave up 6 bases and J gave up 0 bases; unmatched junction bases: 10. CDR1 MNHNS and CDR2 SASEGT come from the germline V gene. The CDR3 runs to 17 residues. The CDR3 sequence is CASSLTGTGSSTDTQYF. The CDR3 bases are TGTGCCAGCAGCTTAACCGGGACAGGGTCTAGCACAGATACGCAGTATTTT.

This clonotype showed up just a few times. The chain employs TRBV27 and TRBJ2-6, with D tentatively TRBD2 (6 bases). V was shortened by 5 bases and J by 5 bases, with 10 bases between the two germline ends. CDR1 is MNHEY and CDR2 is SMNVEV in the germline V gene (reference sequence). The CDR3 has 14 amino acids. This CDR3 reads CASSPAGRANVLTF. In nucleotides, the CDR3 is TGTGCCAGCAGTCCGGCGGGGCGGGCCAACGTCCTGACTTTC. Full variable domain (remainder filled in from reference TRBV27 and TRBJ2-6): EAQVTQNPRYLITVTGKKLTVTCSQNMNHEYMSWYRQDPGLGLRQIYYSMNVEVTDKGDVPEGYKVSRKEKRNFPLILESPSPNQTSLYFCASSPAGRANVLTFGAGSRLTVL.